This T cell receptor (beta chain) was observed in a study of Tregs in tolerant kidney transplant recipients. Findings of the study overall: Changing PCR primers prevented nucleotide comparison between some patients' samples. This study did not directly address biological reproducibility.

Produced via immunoSEQ multiplex PCR; TCRdb's table is partial and in-frame only. This specimen shows some 29,000 clones; the ten leading clones hold under 2%. Judged by frequency, this clone is medium-sized. Its antigen remains unidentified. The CDR3 end falls 3 residues outside the read, so it is completed with the germline J gene. Germline loops: CDR1 SNHLY, CDR2 FYNNEI. The length of the CDR3 is 13 residues. V was cut by 9 bases and J by 4 bases, with 13 bases left in between. The nonmyeloablative bone marrow transplants came from related graft donors, with transient mixed chimerism. Unstimulated Tregs (CD4+CD25+CD127-) and CD4+CD25- non-Tregs were sorted from PBMCs.

The sequence came from a human patient who received a combined kidney and bone marrow transplant. Some T cells may possibly be graft donor cells. V gene TRBV2 combines with J gene TRBJ2-4; the D gene is possibly TRBD2 (6 bases). Sequenced here: CD4+ T cells from blood (PBMCs), sampled 24 months after the transplant. The CDR3 spells CASGQGGKNIQYF. The sequenced part of the CDR3 DNA is TGTGCCAGTGGGCAGGGAGGAAAAAACATT. Drawing the rest from reference TRBV2 and TRBJ2-4, the complete variable domain is EPEVTQTPSHQVTQMGQEVILRCVPISNHLYFYWYRQILGQKVEFLVSFYNNEISEKSEIFDDQFSVERPDGSNFTLKIRSTKLEDSAMYFCASGQGGKNIQYFGAGTRLSVL.